Listed here are 10 T cell receptor beta chains from one sample, sequenced in a study of T cells in Graves' hyperthyroidism and ophthalmopathy. The investigators amplified TCR beta CDR3 regions from RNA transcripts. Researchers ran a first-round RT-PCR on the TCR CDR3 using the HTBI primer set. MiXCR was run by TCRdb on the multiplex PCR reads, yielding one entry per CDR3 protein. The data contain approximately 640,000 distinct CDR3 sequences, around 15% of them singletons. The sample was blood. The source is a man between 50 and 59 years old with Graves' hyperthyroidism.

The chain recombines TRBV18 with TRBJ1-2; 9 bases line up with TRBD1. Germline V lookup: CDR1 KGHSH, CDR2 LQKENI. The CDR3 extends over 16 amino acids. V dropped 3 bases and J dropped 1; count of bases not matched to a gene: 6. The CDR3 region is CASSPTQGALNYGYTF. The CDR3 DNA follows: TGTGCCAGCTCACCTACACAGGGGGCCCTTAACTATGGCTACACCTTC.

In this sample, this clonotype turned up many times. The rearrangement links TRBV29-1 to TRBJ1-1; weak D call: TRBD1 (5 bases). V was shortened by 0 bases and J by 0 bases, with 8 bases between the two germline ends. CDR1 and CDR2 from the germline V gene are SQVTM and ANQGSEA. The CDR3 covers 14 residues. The CDR3 region is CSVEDGGMNTEAFF. In DNA, the CDR3 is TGCAGCGTTGAAGACGGGGGGATGAACACTGAAGCTTTCTTT.

This clonotype showed up many times. CDR3 region: CSVDGPGGELFF. DNA of the CDR3: TGCAGCGTTGATGGTCCAGGCGGGGAGCTGTTTTTT. The chain uses TRBV29-1 and TRBJ2-2; D remains ambiguous. This CDR3 spans 12 amino acids. V lost 3 bases, J lost 7 bases, and 9 bases lay in between. Germline assignment: CDR1 SQVTM and CDR2 ANQGSEA.

In its sample, this clonotype was seen a few times. This rearrangement joins TRBV2 to TRBJ2-6; a possible D gene is TRBD1 (6 bases). This CDR3 is built from 14 residues. Germline CDR1 SNHLY, CDR2 FYNNEI. V was clipped by 7 bases and J by 3 bases, with 10 bases between them. As DNA, the CDR3 is TGTGCCAGCACTCGACAGGTTGGGGCCAACGTCCTGACTTTC. Amino acid sequence: CASTRQVGANVLTF. Supplemented by reference TRBV2 and TRBJ2-6, the full variable domain reads EPEVTQTPSHQVTQMGQEVILRCVPISNHLYFYWYRQILGQKVEFLVSFYNNEISEKSEIFDDQFSVERPDGSNFTLKIRSTKLEDSAMYFCASTRQVGANVLTFGAGSRLTVL.

V gene TRBV12-3 or TRBV12-4 combines with J gene TRBJ2-3; TRBD2 matches 8 bases. The CDR3 length is 14 residues. Germline trimming cut 6 bases from V and 5 bases from J; bases unmatched to any gene: 7. CDR3 sequence reads: CASSQSGGVDTQYF. The CDR3 DNA follows: TGTGCCAGCAGCCAAAGCGGGGGCGTAGATACGCAGTATTTT.

This clonotype was found many times. The rearrangement uses TRBV6-1 and TRBJ1-1, with unresolved D. Trimming took 7 bases from V and 3 from J, leaving 15 bases between them. Germline V CDR1 and CDR2: MNHNS, SASEGT. The CDR3 runs 14 residues. CDR3 residues: CASTIGPRDTEAFF. The CDR3 DNA is TGTGCCAGCACCATAGGGCCGAGGGACACTGAAGCTTTCTTT.

V usage is TRBV6-5 and J usage is TRBJ1-1, with a weak D call TRBD1 (5 bases). Between the trimmed V and J ends, which lost 6 bases and 4 bases, there was a span of 24 bases. The germline gives CDR1 MNHEY, CDR2 SVGAGI. This CDR3 contains 17 residues. CDR3 amino acids: CASSYLGAGRVGTEAFF. Written as DNA, the CDR3 is TGTGCCAGCAGCTACCTCGGGGCAGGGCGAGTGGGCACTGAAGCTTTCTTT.

This clonotype was observed at least ten times. This chain connects TRBV11-2 to TRBJ2-5; D possibly corresponds to TRBD1 (6 bases). Trimming cost V 2 bases and J 3 bases, with 13 bases left between them. This CDR3 comprises 15 residues. Germline loops: CDR1 SGHAT, CDR2 FQNNGV. The CDR3 region is CASSLIGAGEETQYF. CDR3 sequence (DNA): TGTGCCAGCAGCTTAATAGGGGCAGGGGAAGAGACCCAGTACTTC.

This clonotype occurred many times. J is TRBJ1-1 and V is TRBV2, with D possibly TRBD1 on 5 matching bases. This CDR3 has 13 residues. The ends were cut back, 6 bases at V and 2 bases at J, with 10 bases in the middle. Germline CDR1 is SNHLY and CDR2 is FYNNEI. The CDR3 sequence is CASRSTENTEAFF. The CDR3, as DNA: TGTGCCAGCAGATCGACAGAAAACACTGAAGCTTTCTTT.

This clonotype has just a few counts. The chain couples TRBV13 to TRBJ2-1; no clear D. V gave up 5 bases and J gave up 0 bases, with 11 bases separating them. Germline V gene data show CDR1 as PRHDT and CDR2 as FYEKMQ (reference sequence). This CDR3 has 15 amino acids. The CDR3 here is CASSPAISSYNEQFF. The CDR3 DNA reads TGTGCCAGCAGCCCCGCAATAAGCTCCTACAATGAGCAGTTCTTC.